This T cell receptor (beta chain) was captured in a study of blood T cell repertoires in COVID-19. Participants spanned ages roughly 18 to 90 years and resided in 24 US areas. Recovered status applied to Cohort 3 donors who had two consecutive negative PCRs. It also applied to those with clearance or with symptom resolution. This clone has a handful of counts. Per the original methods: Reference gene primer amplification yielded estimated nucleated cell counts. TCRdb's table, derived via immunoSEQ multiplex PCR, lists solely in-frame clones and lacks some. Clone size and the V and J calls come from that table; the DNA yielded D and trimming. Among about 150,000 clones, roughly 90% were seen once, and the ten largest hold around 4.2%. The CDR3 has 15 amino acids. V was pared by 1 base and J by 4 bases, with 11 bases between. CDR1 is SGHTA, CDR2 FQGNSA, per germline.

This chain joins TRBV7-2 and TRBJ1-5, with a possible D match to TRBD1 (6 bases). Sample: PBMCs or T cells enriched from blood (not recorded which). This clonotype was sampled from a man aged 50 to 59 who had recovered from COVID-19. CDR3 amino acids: CASSLGPQGNQPQHF. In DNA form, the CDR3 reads TGTGCCAGCAGCTTAGGCCCGCAGGGGAATCAGCCCCAGCATTTT. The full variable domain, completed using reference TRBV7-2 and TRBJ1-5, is GAGVSQSPSNKVTEKGKDVELRCDPISGHTALYWYRQSLGQGLEFLIYFQGNSAPDKSGLPSDRFSAERTGGSVSTLTIQRTQQEDSAVYLCASSLGPQGNQPQHFGDGTRLSIL.